The 28 T cell receptor beta chains in this list originate from one sample, sequenced in a study of identical twins. A single record per CDR3 protein comes from TCRdb applying MiXCR to the 5' RACE reads. Among about 570,000 distinct CDR3 sequences listed, 9.6% were seen once. These records were also assigned to another study, of yellow fever vaccine responses in identical twins.

Material: PBMCs. The receptors shown here come from a young woman in good health.

This clonotype was counted at least ten times. The chain carries TRBV4-3 and TRBJ1-5; D is unresolved. V lost 0 bases, J lost 2 bases, and 11 bases lay in between. The germline V gene has CDR1 LGHNA and CDR2 YSLEER. CDR3 length: 16 amino acids. CDR3 sequence: CASSQESDRGNQPQHF. DNA for the CDR3: TGCGCCAGCAGCCAAGAAAGCGACCGGGGCAATCAGCCCCAGCATTTT.

This clonotype occurred once. The chain couples TRBV19 to TRBJ2-7; tentative D call: TRBD2 (5 bases). Germline V gene lookup returns CDR1 LNHDA and CDR2 SQIVND (reference sequence). V lost 8 bases and J lost 0, with 14 bases in between. CDR3 size: 14 residues. CDR3 nucleotides: TGTGCCAGTGCGGCGGCGGGTAGCTCCTACGAGCAGTACTTC. Protein product: CASAAAGSSYEQYF.

This sequence joins TRBV10-3 and TRBJ2-7; 7 nucleotides match TRBD1. Germline CDR1 and CDR2: ENHRY and SYGVKD. This CDR3 is 15 amino acids long. J gave up 3 bases and V 4 bases, and 9 bases lay outside the gene matches. DNA for the CDR3: TGTGCCATCAGTGGACACGGACAGGCGGGCTACGAGCAGTACTTC. Protein product: CAISGHGQAGYEQYF.

The genes are TRBV12-5 and TRBJ2-5; 9 bases line up with TRBD2. The germline V gene has CDR1 LGHNT and CDR2 FRNRAP. There are 14 residues in the CDR3. V lost 3 bases and J lost 4; bases outside the gene matches: 3. Here the CDR3 DNA reads TGTGCTAGTGGTTTTAGCGGGAGTCCAGAGACCCAGTACTTC. It encodes CASGFSGSPETQYF.

The J gene is TRBJ2-3, the V gene TRBV6-5; D uncertain. CDR1 is MNHEY and CDR2 is SVGAGI in the germline V gene. The CDR3 runs to 13 residues. Trimming took 4 bases from V and 5 from J, leaving 10 bases between them. The DNA for the CDR3 is TGTGCCAGCAGTTCAAGGTACGAAGATACGCAGTATTTT. Amino acid sequence: CASSSRYEDTQYF.

The chain links TRBV10-1 to TRBJ2-3; maybe TRBD2 (6 bases). Germline V gene data show CDR1 as WNHNN and CDR2 as SYGVQD (reference sequence). V shed 3 bases and J shed 4 bases, with 17 bases lying between them. The CDR3 covers 16 residues. The CDR3 DNA follows: TGCGCCAGCAGTGACAAGGCGGGGAAGGGTGCAGATACGCAGTATTTT. This sequence encodes CASSDKAGKGADTQYF.

This clonotype was counted between two and nine times. J is TRBJ2-7 and V is TRBV30; D is ambiguous. V lost 5 bases and J 7 bases, leaving 9 bases between the germline ends. Germline CDR1 reads GTSNPN; CDR2 reads SVGIG (reference sequence). CDR3 length: 10 residues. The chain's CDR3 is CAWHGVEQYF. The CDR3 DNA reads TGTGCCTGGCATGGGGTTGAGCAGTACTTC.

The table lists this clonotype with a few counts. The V call is TRBV6-2 or TRBV6-3, the J call TRBJ1-4, with D maybe TRBD1 (5 bases). The V end lost 6 bases, the J end lost 8 bases, and 16 bases lay between the germline ends. The CDR3 spans 14 residues. Germline CDR1 is MNHEY and CDR2 is SVGEGT. DNA for the CDR3: TGTGCCAGCAGACGAGACAGTTTAGACGAAAAACTGTTTTTT. Translated, it gives CASRRDSLDEKLFF.

The sample holds a few counts of this clonotype. V gene TRBV12-3 or TRBV12-4 combines with J gene TRBJ1-2; TRBD1 is a possible D gene (5 bases). This CDR3 comprises 18 residues. Trimming left V 3 bases short and J 0 bases short, with 20 bases between. For the CDR3, the DNA is TGTGCCAGCAGTTTGGGGCTTGACATCCCCGGCCCTAACTATGGCTACACCTTC. Translating it yields CASSLGLDIPGPNYGYTF.

The gene calls are TRBV4-2 and TRBJ2-2, with D uncertain. The CDR3 spans 15 residues. Germline CDR1 and CDR2: LGHNA and YNFKEQ. V was cut by 1 base and J by 5 bases, with 11 bases left in between. CDR3 DNA sequence: TGTGCCAGCAGCCAAGGTGAAGCCGGAACCGGGGAGCTGTTTTTT. It codes for CASSQGEAGTGELFF.

The chain couples TRBV5-1 to TRBJ2-3; 11 positions match TRBD1. The trim removed 3 bases at V and 4 bases at J, leaving 4 bases unmatched. CDR1 is SGHRS and CDR2 is YFSETQ in the germline V gene. This CDR3 is 15 amino acids long. The CDR3 sequence is CASSWTGGQADTQYF. CDR3 DNA sequence: TGCGCCAGCAGCTGGACAGGGGGCCAGGCAGATACGCAGTATTTT.

The chain combines TRBV12-3 or TRBV12-4 with TRBJ2-5, with 7 bases fitting TRBD2. Losses at the gene ends were 6 bases for V and 5 bases for J; bases not matched to a gene: 12. This CDR3 is built from 15 residues. The CDR3 here is CASSPMVIGGETQYF. The CDR3, as DNA: TGTGCCAGCAGCCCTATGGTCATCGGGGGGGAGACCCAGTACTTC.

At least ten counts were recorded for this clonotype. This chain uses TRBV7-2 with TRBJ2-7; TRBD2 matches 11 bases. J gave up 4 bases and V 8 bases, and 10 bases lay outside the gene matches. Germline V gives CDR1 SGHTA, CDR2 FQGNSA. CDR3 size: 15 residues. The DNA for the CDR3 is TGTGCCAGCGGCGGCACCCGGACTAGCGGGTACGAGCAGTACTTC. Residues: CASGGTRTSGYEQYF.

The chain carries TRBV7-9 and TRBJ1-1; D gene uncertain. V was clipped by 5 bases and J by 3 bases, with 13 bases between them. The CDR3 totals 14 residues. Germline V gives CDR1 SEHNR, CDR2 FQNEAQ (reference sequence). CDR3 bases: TGTGCCAGCAGCCCCAGGAAAGAGGACACTGAAGCTTTCTTT. Amino acids: CASSPRKEDTEAFF.

This rearrangement joins TRBV6-2 or TRBV6-3 to TRBJ2-1, with TRBD2 matching 12 bases. Per germline, CDR1 MNHEY and CDR2 SVGEGT. The junction had 7 bases not matched to a gene; V was cut back by 5 bases and J by 8 bases. The length of the CDR3 is 15 residues. CDR3 DNA sequence: TGTGCCAGCAGTAATGGACTAGCGGGAACATATGAGCAGTTCTTC. It translates to CASSNGLAGTYEQFF.

The chain combines TRBV20-1 with TRBJ2-2, with 12 bases identical to TRBD1. Trimming at V came to 6 bases and at J to 6 bases, leaving 8 bases not matched to a gene. Germline V gene data show CDR1 as DFQATT and CDR2 as SNEGSKA (reference sequence). The CDR3 is 15 residues long. The CDR3 loop reads CSARDRGRRAGELFF. DNA of the CDR3: TGCAGTGCCCGGGACAGGGGGCGCCGAGCCGGGGAGCTGTTTTTT.

This clonotype was picked up a small number of times. The chain combines TRBV4-3 with TRBJ2-1; weak D call: TRBD1 (6 bases). The CDR3 sequence is 15 residues long. V was pared by 1 base and J by 2 bases, with 9 bases between. The germline CDR1 and CDR2 sequences are LGHNA and YSLEER. The CDR3 spells CASSQARGAYNEQFF. CDR3 coding DNA: TGCGCCAGCAGCCAAGCCAGGGGCGCCTACAATGAGCAGTTCTTC.

This clonotype was recorded a few times. The genes are TRBV5-5 and TRBJ2-5; a possible D gene is TRBD1 (5 bases). This CDR3 contains 14 residues. With 4 bases removed from V and 5 bases from J, the gap between germline ends came to 15 bases. Germline V gene lookup returns CDR1 SGHKS and CDR2 YYEKEE (reference sequence). CDR3 region: CASSPGQLPETQYF. The CDR3 nucleotides are TGTGCCAGCAGCCCAGGACAACTTCCGGAGACCCAGTACTTC.

The chain joins TRBV20-1 to TRBJ2-7, with 9 bases identical to TRBD2. With V trimmed by 6 bases and J by 2 bases, 5 bases remained unmatched. CDR3 length equals 13 residues. Germline-derived CDR1 and CDR2 are DFQATT and SNEGSKA (reference sequence). CDR3 amino acids: CSARTSAPYEQYF. DNA of the CDR3: TGCAGTGCCCGGACTAGCGCGCCCTACGAGCAGTACTTC.

This clonotype was counted ten times or more. This chain links TRBV12-3 or TRBV12-4 with TRBJ1-2; D remains ambiguous. This CDR3 comprises 13 residues. Trimming cost V 2 bases and J 0 bases, with 4 bases left between them. The CDR3 DNA follows: TGTGCCAGCAGTTTACTGTCTAACTATGGCTACACCTTC. It encodes CASSLLSNYGYTF.

There are a few counts of this clonotype. The germline gene is not matched at one end of the junction; a read error may be the cause. The J gene is TRBJ1-1, the V gene TRBV7-9, with 10 bases lining up with TRBD1. The CDR3 covers 15 residues. Germline CDR1 is SEHNR and CDR2 is FQNEAQ (reference sequence). The CDR3 region is CASSLAGQGNAEAFF. The CDR3 coding sequence is TGTGCCAGCAGCTTGGCGGGACAGGGGAACGCTGAAGCTTTCTTT.

This clonotype was picked up a small number of times. V and J are TRBV5-1 and TRBJ2-7, with TRBD2 matching 10 bases. J lost 3 bases, V lost 4 bases, and 10 bases had no gene match. This CDR3 has 16 amino acids. The germline CDR1 and CDR2 sequences are SGHRS and YFSETQ. This CDR3 reads CASSQGVAGGYYEQYF. DNA for the CDR3: TGCGCCAGCAGCCAAGGCGTAGCGGGAGGTTACTACGAGCAGTACTTC.

This clonotype appeared many times. J is TRBJ2-7 and V is TRBV28; possible D gene TRBD1, 8 bases. The V gene lost 6 bases and the J gene lost 1 base, with 19 bases spanning the gap. The CDR3 is 16 residues long. CDR1 is MDHEN, CDR2 SYDVKM, per germline. The CDR3 here is CASRPNRGGMSYEQYF. The DNA for the CDR3 is TGTGCCAGCAGACCCAACAGGGGGGGCATGTCCTACGAGCAGTACTTC.

In its sample, this clonotype was seen many times. The chain links TRBV3-1 to TRBJ2-7; D perhaps matches TRBD1 (6 bases). Germline CDR1 and CDR2: LGHDT and YNNKEL (reference sequence). V was shortened by 4 bases and J by 4 bases, with 14 bases between the two germline ends. There are 14 residues in the CDR3. The CDR3 DNA reads TGTGCCAGCAGCCGGGCCGGGACACAGTACGAGCAGTACTTC. As protein: CASSRAGTQYEQYF.

This clonotype was found a few times. The chain carries TRBV20-1 and TRBJ2-7; perhaps TRBD1 as D (6 bases). V gave up 1 base and J gave up 3 bases, with 16 bases separating them. This CDR3 contains 15 residues. Germline CDR1 and CDR2: DFQATT and SNEGSKA (reference sequence). The CDR3 DNA follows: TGCAGTGCTAGAGCTCGGACAGTTATCGTCTACGAGCAGTACTTC. This encodes CSARARTVIVYEQYF.

This clonotype has only a few counts. CDR3 region: CASSFEWGTSYNEQFF. The CDR3 DNA reads as TGTGCCAGCAGTTTTGAATGGGGGACTAGTTACAATGAGCAGTTCTTC. The chain combines TRBV28 with TRBJ2-1; 8 positions match TRBD2. V shed 3 bases, J shed 4 bases, and the junction held 8 bases outside the gene matches. This CDR3 has 16 residues. Germline CDR1 and CDR2: MDHEN and SYDVKM.

This clonotype was seen only a few times. The gene calls are TRBV24-1 and TRBJ2-3; 11 nucleotides match TRBD1. The CDR3 contains 16 residues. Trimming cost V 9 bases and J 0 bases; bases outside gene matches: 7. The V gene's germline CDR1 is KGHDR and CDR2 SFDVKD. The CDR3 nucleotides are TGTGCCACCCAGGGACAGGGGGGCCCTAGCACAGATACGCAGTATTTT. Translating gives CATQGQGGPSTDTQYF.

The rearrangement joins TRBV28 to TRBJ2-3; D unclear. The CDR3 is 13 residues long. Germline lookup yields CDR1 MDHEN and CDR2 SYDVKM. Trimming removed 10 bases at V and 4 bases at J, with 15 bases between. The CDR3 coding sequence is TGTGCCACCTCACTACAAGGCCCAGATACGCAGTATTTT. This translates into CATSLQGPDTQYF.